This entry is about one T cell receptor beta chain. This entry belongs to a study of T cells in Graves' hyperthyroidism and ophthalmopathy. The CDR3 regions of TCR beta were amplified from RNA transcripts. First-round RT-PCR of the TCR CDR3 relied on the HTBI primer set. TCRdb reprocessed the multiplex PCR reads with MiXCR, giving one entry per CDR3 protein. Of just under 750,000 distinct CDR3 sequences in the sample, 30% to 40% were seen once. This CDR3 contains 14 residues. V gave up 6 bases and J gave up 2 bases, with 14 bases separating them. Per germline, CDR1 SGHRS and CDR2 YFSETQ. Sequencing was done on a sample of blood. The chain recombines TRBV5-1 with TRBJ1-1; D is undetermined. The sequence derives from a woman in her 40s with Graves' hyperthyroidism. CDR3: CASTPGTSNTEAFF. CDR3 coding DNA: TGCGCCAGCACCCCTGGTACGTCAAACACTGAAGCTTTCTTT.